This T cell receptor beta chain was obtained from a study of T cell responses to AZD1222 COVID-19 vaccine. Overall study results and limits: Only six or seven AZD1222 recipients tested seropositive at baseline. Among the donors, most were white British and more were female, and clonal diversity was possibly underestimated.

Germline CDR1 reads ENHRY; CDR2 reads SYGVKD. V was clipped by 6 bases and J by 7 bases, with 13 bases between them. The CDR3 covers 14 residues. This clone was observed a handful of times. Its cognate antigen is unknown. Measured with immunoSEQ multiplex PCR; TCRdb has only the in-frame clones, and not every one. Of about 150,000 clones listed, approximately 90% are singletons. Here the sequenced sample was peripheral blood, taken on day 0 of AZD1222 vaccination. V gene TRBV10-3 combines with J gene TRBJ1-6, with D perhaps TRBD1 (6 bases). This clonotype originated in an adult in good health. CDR3 bases: TGTGCCATCAGGCCCGACAGGCTAAATTCACCCCTCCACTTT. This codes for CAIRPDRLNSPLHF.